A selection of T cell receptor beta chains follows, all from one sample in a study of Ad26.COV2.S vaccination and SARS-CoV-2 variants. Assay used: immunoSEQ multiplex PCR; TCRdb lists only in-frame clones, some missing. Of 300,000 to 500,000 clones in the sample, 70% to 90% were seen once. The material sequenced was peripheral blood, taken in a trial of Ad26.COV2.S vaccine versus placebo. These receptors were collected from a person aged 18-65 years who received the Ad26.COV2.S COVID-19 vaccine or a placebo. Both conserved end residues are part of each CDR3. Fields, in order: D gene, V gene, J gene, clone size, CDR3 DNA, CDR3 protein. D genes are given only for firm matches. The size field is filled for only some rows; it gives once, few, many or a size class.

d_call: .
v_call: TRBV7-9
j_call: TRBJ1-4
clone_size: .
cdr3_nt: TGTGCCAGCAGCTCCGGGCAGCTTGCAACTAATGAAAAACTGTTTTTT
cdr3_aa: CASSSGQLATNEKLFF

d_call: TRBD1
v_call: TRBV7-2
j_call: TRBJ1-5
clone_size: few
cdr3_nt: TGTGCCAGCAGCTTGACAGGGGACCTCAATCAGCCCCAGCATTTT
cdr3_aa: CASSLTGDLNQPQHF

d_call: .
v_call: TRBV5-1
j_call: TRBJ2-2
clone_size: few
cdr3_nt: TGCGCCAGCAGAAAGGACCCCACCGGGGAGCTGTTTTTT
cdr3_aa: CASRKDPTGELFF

d_call: TRBD1
v_call: TRBV12-3/TRBV12-4
j_call: TRBJ1-4
clone_size: .
cdr3_nt: TGTGCCAGCAGTGGGGGACAGAAACTGTTTTTT
cdr3_aa: CASSGGQKLFF

d_call: .
v_call: TRBV6-5
j_call: TRBJ2-5
clone_size: .
cdr3_nt: TGTGCCAGCAGTATACCGGGGGAGACCCAGTACTTC
cdr3_aa: CASSIPGETQYF

d_call: TRBD1
v_call: TRBV19
j_call: TRBJ1-2
clone_size: .
cdr3_nt: TGTGCCAGTAGTATAGATCGACAGGGGAATGGCTACACCTTC
cdr3_aa: CASSIDRQGNGYTF

d_call: TRBD1
v_call: TRBV12-3/TRBV12-4
j_call: TRBJ1-1
clone_size: .
cdr3_nt: TGTGCCAGCAGTTCGGACAGGGCAACTGAAGCTTTCTTT
cdr3_aa: CASSSDRATEAFF

d_call: TRBD1
v_call: TRBV6-5
j_call: TRBJ1-5
clone_size: .
cdr3_nt: TGTGCCACCGCCGCGACAGGGGGAAGTCAGCCCCAGCATTTT
cdr3_aa: CATAATGGSQPQHF

d_call: TRBD2
v_call: TRBV9
j_call: TRBJ2-5
clone_size: .
cdr3_nt: TGTGCCAGCAGCGTGTCGGCTAGCGGGGGGCAAGAGACCCAGTACTTC
cdr3_aa: CASSVSASGGQETQYF

d_call: .
v_call: TRBV7-9
j_call: TRBJ1-3
clone_size: .
cdr3_nt: TGTGCCAGCAGCTTGACAGACCCCAGATTCAATCGGAACACCATATATTTT
cdr3_aa: CASSLTDPRFNRNTIYF